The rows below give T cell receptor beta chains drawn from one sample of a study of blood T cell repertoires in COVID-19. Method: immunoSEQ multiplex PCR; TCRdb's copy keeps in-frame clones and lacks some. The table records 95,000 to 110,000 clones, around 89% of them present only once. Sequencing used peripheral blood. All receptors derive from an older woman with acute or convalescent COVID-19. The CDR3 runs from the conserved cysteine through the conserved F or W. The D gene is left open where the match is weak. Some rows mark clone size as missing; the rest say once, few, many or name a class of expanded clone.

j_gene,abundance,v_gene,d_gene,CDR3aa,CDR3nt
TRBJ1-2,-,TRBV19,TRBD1,CASRPTGTFYGYTF,TGTGCCAGTAGGCCGACAGGGACTTTCTATGGCTACACCTTC
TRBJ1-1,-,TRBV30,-,CAWSQGDTEAFF,TGTGCCTGGAGCCAGGGCGACACTGAAGCTTTCTTT
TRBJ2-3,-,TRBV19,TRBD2,CASSKRTSGRFGSTDTQYF,TGTGCCAGTAGTAAAAGGACTAGCGGGAGGTTTGGTAGCACAGATACGCAGTATTTT
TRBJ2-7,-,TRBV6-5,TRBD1,CASSAGGTYEQYF,TGTGCCAGCTCTGCAGGGGGAACCTACGAGCAGTACTTC
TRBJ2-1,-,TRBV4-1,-,CASSGSYSSVTYNEQFF,TGCGCCAGCAGCGGATCCTACTCTAGCGTTACCTACAATGAGCAGTTCTTC
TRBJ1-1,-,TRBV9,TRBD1,CASSHDPGQVTQNTEAFF,TGTGCCAGCAGCCATGACCCGGGACAGGTAACCCAGAACACTGAAGCTTTCTTT
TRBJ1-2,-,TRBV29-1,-,CSVAEGSGATGYTF,TGCAGCGTTGCTGAAGGTAGTGGGGCCACGGGCTACACCTTC
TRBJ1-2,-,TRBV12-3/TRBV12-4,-,CASTLTGYGYTF,TGTGCCAGCACTCTCACAGGCTATGGCTACACCTTC
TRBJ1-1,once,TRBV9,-,CASSVVSGAGTEAFF,TGTGCCAGCAGCGTAGTATCAGGAGCAGGGACTGAAGCTTTCTTT
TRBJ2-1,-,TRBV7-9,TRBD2,CASSLLSRTSGNYNEQFF,TGTGCCAGCAGCTTATTATCCCGGACTAGCGGGAACTACAATGAGCAGTTCTTC
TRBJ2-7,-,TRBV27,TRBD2,CASSLGPGTSGSNEQYF,TGTGCCAGCAGTTTAGGACCCGGGACTAGCGGGAGTAACGAGCAGTACTTC
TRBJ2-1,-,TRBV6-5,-,CASTKGVGINEQFF,TGTGCCAGCACCAAAGGGGTTGGGATCAATGAGCAGTTCTTC
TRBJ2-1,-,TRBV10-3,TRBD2,CAISSGTSQQFF,TGTGCCATCAGTTCCGGGACTAGCCAGCAGTTCTTC
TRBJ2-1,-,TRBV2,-,CASMRQGYNEQFF,TGTGCCAGCATGAGGCAGGGCTACAATGAGCAGTTCTTC
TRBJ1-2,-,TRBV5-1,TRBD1,CASSLASGTGVVNYGYTF,TGCGCCAGCAGCTTGGCCTCCGGGACAGGGGTCGTGAACTATGGCTACACCTTC
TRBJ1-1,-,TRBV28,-,CASSLGGGETFF,TGTGCCAGCAGTTTGGGAGGGGGGGAAACTTTCTTT
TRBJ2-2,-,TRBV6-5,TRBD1,CASSPGQGVFGELFF,TGTGCCAGCAGTCCCGGACAGGGGGTATTCGGGGAGCTGTTTTTT
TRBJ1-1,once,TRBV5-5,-,CASSFSIQGMNTEAFF,TGTGCCAGCAGCTTTAGTATTCAGGGTATGAACACTGAAGCTTTCTTT
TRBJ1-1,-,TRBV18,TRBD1,CASSPGQRTEAFF,TGTGCCAGCTCACCGGGACAGCGGACTGAAGCTTTCTTT
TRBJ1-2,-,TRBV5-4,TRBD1,CASSLSQGDYGYTF,TGTGCCAGCAGCTTGAGCCAGGGGGACTATGGCTACACCTTC